This entry describes one TCR beta chain. This sample stems from a study of blood T cell repertoires in COVID-19. Turning to the study itself: Italy, Spain and the United States were the sources of the convalescent and acute COVID-19 samples. From T cells, B-cell-depleted T cells, or PBMCs came the material, which was cDNA or gDNA.

Source study methods: Scientists estimated how many nucleated cells there were by amplifying reference gene primers. This table comes from immunoSEQ multiplex PCR, and its TCRdb copy is limited to in-frame clones, with some not included. V, J and clone size are taken as reported in that table, and D and trimming were inferred from the DNA itself. The sample comprises approximately 150,000 clones, around 90% of which are singletons, and around 1.6% rests with the top ten. The sample comprised peripheral blood. The clonotype originates from a woman aged 50 to 65 with acute or convalescent COVID-19.

The CDR3 bases are TGTGCCAGCAGCTCAATCGTACAGGGTAATTCACCCCTCCACTTT. It specifies CASSSIVQGNSPLHF. V usage is TRBV5-5 and J usage is TRBJ1-6; TRBD1 is a possible D gene (6 bases). This CDR3 contains 15 residues. The germline V gene encodes CDR1 SGHKS and CDR2 YYEKEE (reference sequence). The V gene lost 3 bases and the J gene lost 6 bases, with 13 bases spanning the gap.